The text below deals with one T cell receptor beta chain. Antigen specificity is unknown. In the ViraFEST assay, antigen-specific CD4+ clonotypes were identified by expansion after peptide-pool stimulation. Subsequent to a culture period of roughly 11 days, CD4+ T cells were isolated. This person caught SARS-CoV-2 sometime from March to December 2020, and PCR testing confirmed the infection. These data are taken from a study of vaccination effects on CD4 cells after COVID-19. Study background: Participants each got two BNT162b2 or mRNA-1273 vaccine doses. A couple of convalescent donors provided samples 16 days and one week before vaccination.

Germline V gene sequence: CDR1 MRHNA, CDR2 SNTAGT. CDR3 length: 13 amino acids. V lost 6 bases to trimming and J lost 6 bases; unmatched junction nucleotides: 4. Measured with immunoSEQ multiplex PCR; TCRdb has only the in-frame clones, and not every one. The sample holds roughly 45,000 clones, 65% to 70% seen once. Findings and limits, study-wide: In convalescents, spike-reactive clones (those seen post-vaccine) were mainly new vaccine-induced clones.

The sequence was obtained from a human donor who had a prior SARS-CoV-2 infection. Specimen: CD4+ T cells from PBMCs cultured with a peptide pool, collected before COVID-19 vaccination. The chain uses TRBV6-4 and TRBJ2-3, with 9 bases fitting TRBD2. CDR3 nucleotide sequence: TGTGCCAGCAGCCGGCGGGAGGGGGATACGCAGTATTTT. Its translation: CASSRREGDTQYF.